The rows below give T cell receptor beta chains drawn from one sample of a study of monozygotic twins with inflammatory bowel disease. From the 5' RACE reads, TCRdb lists one entry per CDR3 protein and no DNA. This specimen shows roughly 150,000 distinct CDR3 sequences; the ten leading clones hold more than 2.5%. Sequencing was done on a sample of blood. These receptors were taken from a human donor with ulcerative colitis or Crohn's disease, or a healthy co-twin of an affected twin (not recorded which). CDR3s include the opening cysteine and the closing phenylalanine or tryptophan.

CDR3 protein: CASSSTSGRAAEQFF; J gene: TRBJ2-1; V gene: TRBV11-2
CDR3 protein: CASSIGLTGELFF; J gene: TRBJ2-2; V gene: TRBV19
CDR3 protein: CASSELGGVKKAFF; J gene: TRBJ1-1; V gene: TRBV6-1
CDR3 protein: CSASYREPYEQYF; J gene: TRBJ2-7; V gene: TRBV20-1
CDR3 protein: CASSPGTSGRPGYNEQFF; J gene: TRBJ2-1; V gene: TRBV11-1
CDR3 protein: CASSPVNTQETQYF; J gene: TRBJ2-5; V gene: TRBV18
CDR3 protein: CAISGQGRSYEQYF; J gene: TRBJ2-7; V gene: TRBV10-3
CDR3 protein: CASSPWGSGTGELFF; J gene: TRBJ2-2; V gene: TRBV12-3/TRBV12-4
CDR3 protein: CSARDLEFSYEQYF; J gene: TRBJ2-7; V gene: TRBV20-1
CDR3 protein: CASSSGASSYNSPLHF; J gene: TRBJ1-6; V gene: TRBV18
CDR3 protein: CASSQDDRLRTDTQYF; J gene: TRBJ2-3; V gene: TRBV4-1
CDR3 protein: CASSQDLLAGVYEQYF; J gene: TRBJ2-7; V gene: TRBV14
CDR3 protein: CASSGRSGQGDNQPQHF; J gene: TRBJ1-5; V gene: TRBV14
CDR3 protein: CASSVTGRSYNSPLHF; J gene: TRBJ1-6; V gene: TRBV7-2
CDR3 protein: CASSLGGPSLDEQYF; J gene: TRBJ2-7; V gene: TRBV28
CDR3 protein: CASSLDVLFLGAFF; J gene: TRBJ1-1; V gene: TRBV12-3/TRBV12-4
CDR3 protein: CASSWSTSGANGNEQFF; J gene: TRBJ2-1; V gene: TRBV6-5
CDR3 protein: CASSFRGDGPTEAFF; J gene: TRBJ1-1; V gene: TRBV5-1
CDR3 protein: CAISAGTTGNEQFF; J gene: TRBJ2-1; V gene: TRBV10-3
CDR3 protein: CASTTGEGDNQPQHF; J gene: TRBJ1-5; V gene: TRBV5-1
CDR3 protein: CASSVEESGRITYNEQFF; J gene: TRBJ2-1; V gene: TRBV9
CDR3 protein: CASRTGTVGTGELFF; J gene: TRBJ2-2; V gene: TRBV5-1
CDR3 protein: CASSWTSGHEQFF; J gene: TRBJ2-1; V gene: TRBV6-5
CDR3 protein: CASSAGGGSYNEQFF; J gene: TRBJ2-1; V gene: TRBV7-6
CDR3 protein: CASSLEQGEAFF; J gene: TRBJ1-1; V gene: TRBV11-3
CDR3 protein: CASSPPQGQGASHEQFF; J gene: TRBJ2-1; V gene: TRBV18
CDR3 protein: CSVRPGQGVETQYF; J gene: TRBJ2-5; V gene: TRBV29-1
CDR3 protein: CATSGTGLNQPQHF; J gene: TRBJ1-5; V gene: TRBV24-1
CDR3 protein: CASSFTGSNTEAFF; J gene: TRBJ1-1; V gene: TRBV3-1